The 17 T cell receptor beta chains in this list originate from one sample, sequenced in a study of T cells after yellow fever vaccination. A single record per CDR3 protein comes from TCRdb applying MiXCR to the 5' RACE reads. The sample has hundreds of thousands of distinct CDR3 sequences; less than 20% are singletons. The sequenced sample was PBMCs, obtained 5 days after the first yellow fever vaccination. All receptors come from a man younger than 35 who received the YFV17D yellow fever vaccine.

This clonotype was counted only a few times. The CDR3 protein is CASSSRLAGRVTDTQYF. The CDR3 nucleotides are TGCGCCAGCAGCTCCCGACTAGCGGGGCGCGTCACAGATACGCAGTATTTT. This chain links TRBV4-3 with TRBJ2-3; 11 bases are a match to TRBD2. This CDR3 is built from 17 residues. Trimming cost V 5 bases and J 2 bases; bases outside gene matches: 9. Germline CDR1 is LGHNA and CDR2 is YSLEER.

The V call is TRBV4-3, the J call TRBJ2-5; possible D gene TRBD2, 5 bases. CDR3 length: 13 amino acids. Germline values: CDR1 LGHNA, CDR2 YSLEER. Trimming stripped 0 bases from V and 9 bases from J, with 11 bases between. The CDR3 DNA reads as TGCGCCAGCAGCCAAGATTTTTCGCGGGCCCAGTACTTC. Encoded protein: CASSQDFSRAQYF.

This clonotype came up a few times. The chain joins TRBV7-9 to TRBJ2-5, with 9 bases aligning to TRBD1. Looked up from germline, CDR1 is SEHNR and CDR2 is FQNEAQ (reference sequence). This CDR3 is 14 amino acids long. V shed 5 bases, J shed 0 bases, and the junction held 1 base outside the gene matches. CDR3 DNA: TGTGCCAGCAGCGGGACAGGGAACCAAGAGACCCAGTACTTC. This encodes CASSGTGNQETQYF.

The rearrangement uses TRBV20-1 and TRBJ1-1, with 8 bases identical to TRBD1. CDR1 DFQATT and CDR2 SNEGSKA come from the germline V gene (reference sequence). This CDR3 contains 14 residues. Unmatched junction bases numbered 11, after V lost 6 bases and J lost 5 bases. The CDR3 DNA reads as TGCAGTGCCCCGGTGCCAGGGGGCGAGACTGAAGCTTTCTTT. Translating it yields CSAPVPGGETEAFF.

This clonotype was picked up a small number of times. The chain joins TRBV12-3 or TRBV12-4 to TRBJ2-3; weak D call: TRBD1 (6 bases). The V and J ends lost 3 bases and 2 bases respectively, with 15 bases between them. The CDR3 is 16 amino acids. The CDR3 sequence: CASSFPPGDLTDTQYF. CDR3 in DNA: TGTGCCAGCAGTTTTCCCCCAGGGGATCTCACAGATACGCAGTATTTT.

This clonotype appeared a few times. V and J are TRBV7-7 and TRBJ2-1; 13 nucleotides line up with TRBD2. The CDR3 contains 18 residues. Germline V gene data show CDR1 as SSHAT and CDR2 as FNYEAQ (reference sequence). The trim removed 5 bases at V and 6 bases at J, leaving 13 bases unmatched. The CDR3 here is CASSPNPRTSGGTNEQFF. The CDR3 coding sequence is TGTGCCAGCAGCCCTAACCCCCGGACTAGCGGGGGTACCAATGAGCAGTTCTTC.

This clonotype has a handful of counts. This chain joins TRBV15 and TRBJ2-4, with D perhaps matching TRBD1 (7 bases). With 1 base removed from V and 4 bases from J, the gap between germline ends came to 11 bases. CDR1 and CDR2 from the germline V gene are LNHNV and YYDKDF (reference sequence). The CDR3 is made up of 15 amino acids. The CDR3, as DNA: TGTGCCACCAGCAGAGTGGCAGGGGGGAAAAACATTCAGTACTTC. Its translation is CATSRVAGGKNIQYF.

This CDR3 reads CASRYYDTQETQYF. CDR3 coding DNA: TGTGCCAGCAGATATTACGACACCCAAGAGACCCAGTACTTC. This sequence joins TRBV5-4 and TRBJ2-5, with D unclear. This CDR3 contains 14 residues. Trimming cost V 5 bases and J 1 base, with 12 bases left between them. From germline, CDR1 is SGHNT and CDR2 YYREEE (reference sequence).

V gene TRBV4-1 combines with J gene TRBJ1-6; D possibly corresponds to TRBD1 (5 bases). Deletions cut 1 base from V and 7 bases from J, with 11 bases between. CDR1 is MGHRA, CDR2 YSYEKL, per germline. The length of the CDR3 is 15 residues. The CDR3 here is CASSQVYRGNSPLHF. The CDR3 bases are TGCGCCAGCAGCCAAGTGTACCGGGGCAATTCACCCCTCCACTTT.

Only a few counts were recorded for this clonotype. The V gene is TRBV11-2, the J gene TRBJ2-3; 10 bases match TRBD2. There are 16 residues in the CDR3. V trimming: 5 bases; J trimming: 2 bases; junction bases outside the gene matches: 7. Germline assignment: CDR1 SGHAT and CDR2 FQNNGV. This CDR3 is CASSIFSGGTTDTQYF. The CDR3 nucleotides are TGTGCCAGCAGCATTTTTAGCGGGGGGACCACAGATACGCAGTATTTT.

The J gene is TRBJ1-5, the V gene TRBV4-1; perhaps TRBD1 as D (6 bases). The CDR3 runs to 17 residues. Germline-derived CDR1 and CDR2 are MGHRA and YSYEKL. V lost 1 base and J 6 bases, leaving 19 bases between the germline ends. Here the CDR3 reads CASSQGTFGGGGQPQHF. In DNA, the CDR3 is TGCGCCAGCAGCCAAGGGACCTTCGGAGGGGGGGGTCAGCCCCAGCATTTT.

The chain employs TRBV11-1 and TRBJ2-5; D ambiguous. This CDR3 comprises 12 residues. The germline V and J ends were trimmed by 8 bases and 7 bases, with 14 bases remaining between them. Germline V gene sequence: CDR1 SGHAT, CDR2 FQDESV (reference sequence). The CDR3 region has the DNA TGTGCCAGCGGTCAAAGGTTGGGGACCCAGTACTTC. It specifies CASGQRLGTQYF. Variable domain in full (rest from reference TRBV11-1 and TRBJ2-5): EAEVAQSPRYKITEKSQAVAFWCDPISGHATLYWYRQILGQGPELLVQFQDESVVDDSQLPKDRFSAERLKGVDSTLKIQPAELGDSAMYLCASGQRLGTQYFGPGTRLLVL.

The chain carries TRBV4-1 and TRBJ2-3; D is unresolved. Trimming cost V 0 bases and J 2 bases, with 9 bases left between them. The CDR3 runs to 15 residues. Germline assignment: CDR1 MGHRA and CDR2 YSYEKL. CDR3 coding DNA: TGCGCCAGCAGCCAAGATCTACAGCACACAGATACGCAGTATTTT. This translates into CASSQDLQHTDTQYF.

This clonotype was seen only a few times. The genes are TRBV5-8 and TRBJ2-7; 9 bases fit TRBD1. Germline-derived CDR1 and CDR2 are SGHTS and YDEGEE. The length of the CDR3 is 14 residues. Germline trimming cut 4 bases from V and 7 bases from J; bases unmatched to any gene: 9. CDR3 residues: CASSHPGQGYEQYF. In DNA, the CDR3 is TGTGCCAGCAGCCACCCGGGACAGGGTTATGAGCAGTACTTC.

This clonotype was recorded many times. V gene TRBV7-3 combines with J gene TRBJ2-5, with D perhaps matching TRBD1 (5 bases). The V end was cut by 0 bases, the J end by 5 bases, with 10 bases between. The CDR3 is made up of 14 amino acids. Germline V lookup: CDR1 SGHTA, CDR2 FQGTGA. CDR3 nucleotide sequence: TGTGCCAGCAGCTTAACCGGGCAGGGTGAGACCCAGTACTTC. Protein sequence: CASSLTGQGETQYF.

This clonotype was detected a few times. This chain's CDR3 is CATSDASTGTGETQYF. The CDR3, as DNA: TGTGCCACCAGTGATGCGTCGACCGGGACAGGGGAGACCCAGTACTTC. The V gene is TRBV24-1, the J gene TRBJ2-5, with TRBD1 identical over 9 bases. J was trimmed by 5 bases and V by 3 bases; bases with no gene match: 9. CDR1 and CDR2 (germline): KGHDR, SFDVKD. The CDR3 extends over 16 amino acids.

J is TRBJ1-3 and V is TRBV6-1; 7 nucleotides line up with TRBD1. CDR1 is MNHNS, CDR2 SASEGT, per germline. The CDR3 is 16 residues long. V gave up 6 bases and J gave up 0 bases; unmatched junction bases: 8. The CDR3 here is CASSSGTANSGNTIYF. The DNA for the CDR3 is TGTGCCAGCAGCTCAGGGACAGCGAACTCTGGAAACACCATATATTTT.